Presented here are 8 T cell receptor beta chains from one specimen sequenced in a study of shared clonotypes between healthy human individuals. Profiling relied on immunoSEQ multiplex PCR, and the TCRdb table lists in-frame clones only, not all of them. This table holds about 1,500,000 clones, over 95% found once. The sample comprised naive CD4+ T cells sorted from blood. The subset is: CD45RA+ positively selected. These TCRs come from a man younger than 45 in good health.

The gene calls are TRBV5-6 and TRBJ1-5; D is ambiguous. The CDR3 is made up of 16 amino acids. Trimming stripped 1 base from V and 0 bases from J, with 11 bases between. Germline CDR1 reads SGHDT; CDR2 reads YYEEEE. The CDR3 loop reads CASSLNAGFSNQPQHF. The CDR3 DNA follows: TGTGCCAGCAGCTTGAATGCAGGATTTAGCAATCAGCCCCAGCATTTT.

The chain has TRBV14 and TRBJ2-7; D perhaps matches TRBD1 (6 bases). Germline CDR1 is SGHDN and CDR2 is FVKESK. This CDR3 is built from 13 residues. V gave up 3 bases and J gave up 3 bases, with 9 bases separating them. The DNA for the CDR3 is TGTGCCAGCAGCCAGAGGGACATCTACGAGCAGTACTTC. This encodes CASSQRDIYEQYF.

J is TRBJ2-6 and V is TRBV5-1, with 7 bases fitting TRBD1. Germline V CDR1 and CDR2: SGHRS, YFSETQ. With 1 base clipped from V and 0 bases from J, the junction kept 10 bases outside the gene matches. The CDR3 extends over 19 amino acids. CDR3 sequence reads: CASSLIGDRFSSGANVLTF. In nucleotides, the CDR3 is TGCGCCAGCAGCTTGATTGGGGACAGATTCAGCTCTGGGGCCAACGTCCTGACTTTC.

This chain joins TRBV6-1 and TRBJ2-3; weak D call: TRBD1 (5 bases). The germline V gene has CDR1 MNHNS and CDR2 SASEGT. CDR3 length: 12 residues. V lost 11 bases and J 3 bases, leaving 12 bases between the germline ends. CDR3 residues: CALWAGTDTQYF. In DNA form, the CDR3 reads TGTGCCCTTTGGGCAGGGACAGATACGCAGTATTTT.

The J gene is TRBJ1-3, the V gene TRBV6-1; no reliable D call. The germline V gene encodes CDR1 MNHNS and CDR2 SASEGT. CDR3 size: 17 residues. V lost 4 bases and J 0 bases, leaving 16 bases between the germline ends. As DNA, the CDR3 is TGTGCCAGCAGTGTCACCACAAGATTGAGCTCTGGAAACACCATATATTTT. Its protein is CASSVTTRLSSGNTIYF.

The V gene is TRBV5-1, the J gene TRBJ2-7, with D maybe TRBD1 (5 bases). Trimming took off 3 bases at V and 0 bases at J, with 10 bases between the two ends. From germline, CDR1 is SGHRS and CDR2 YFSETQ. The CDR3 loop spans 14 amino acids. In DNA form, the CDR3 reads TGCGCCAGCAGCTCTGACAGACACTCCTACGAGCAGTACTTC. Translated: CASSSDRHSYEQYF.

The rearrangement joins TRBV5-4 to TRBJ1-1; possibly TRBD1 for D (6 bases). Trimming removed 0 bases from V and 0 bases from J, with 15 bases in between. This CDR3 region has 17 residues. Germline lookup yields CDR1 SGHNT and CDR2 YYREEE (reference sequence). The CDR3 nucleotides are TGTGCCAGCAGCTTGGTTGGGGGGCCTGCGTTGAACACTGAAGCTTTCTTT. As protein: CASSLVGGPALNTEAFF.

V gene TRBV11-2 combines with J gene TRBJ2-7; 10 bases align to TRBD2. Trimming took 6 bases from V and 6 from J; bases not matched to a gene: 5. Germline V lookup: CDR1 SGHAT, CDR2 FQNNGV. The CDR3 has 13 amino acids. CDR3 sequence reads: CASRIAGGGEQYF. CDR3 nucleotide sequence: TGTGCCAGCAGGATAGCGGGAGGTGGCGAGCAGTACTTC. The full variable domain, with the rest looked up from reference TRBV11-2 and TRBJ2-7, is EAGVAQSPRYKIIEKRQSVAFWCNPISGHATLYWYQQILGQGPKLLIQFQNNGVVDDSQLPKDRFSAERLKGVDSTLKIQPAKLEDSAVYLCASRIAGGGEQYFGPGTRLTVT.